Reported below is one T cell receptor (beta chain). Its specificity is not known. Looked up from germline, CDR1 is LGHDT and CDR2 is YNNKEL (reference sequence). The CDR3 has 15 amino acids. V gave up 2 bases and J gave up 7 bases, with 14 bases separating them. Here immunoSEQ multiplex PCR was the method, and the copy in TCRdb shows in-frame clones only, minus some. The table records approximately 120,000 clones, 88% of them present only once. The data derive from a study of T cell responses to AZD1222 COVID-19 vaccine. Study-level findings and limits: Baseline seropositives among AZD1222 recipients totaled only five or six. It should be noted that donors were predominantly white British and more often female, and clonal diversity was possibly underestimated.

The specimen comprised peripheral blood, sampled on day 0 of AZD1222 vaccination. The TCR was taken from an adult in good health. The genes are TRBV3-1 (or the pseudogene TRBV3-2) and TRBJ1-4, with D tentatively TRBD1 (5 bases). The CDR3 bases are TGTGCCAGCAGCCAACTCGCCATCGGGGCTGAAAAACTGTTTTTT. It yields the protein CASSQLAIGAEKLFF.